This T cell receptor beta chain was captured by sequencing in a study of blood T cell repertoires in COVID-19. As for the study in general: PBMCs, B-cell-depleted T cells, or T cells provided the cDNA or gDNA that made up the material.

In the original processing: By means of reference gene primer amplification, nucleated cell counts were estimated. Data came from immunoSEQ multiplex PCR; TCRdb stores just in-frame clones and leaves some out. D and trimming were read from the DNA, whereas the V and J calls and clone size are those reported in that table. This table holds over 140,000 clones, about 86% found once. V was pared by 6 bases and J by 2 bases, with 13 bases between. Germline-derived CDR1 and CDR2 are SEHNR and FQNEAQ (reference sequence). CDR3 size: 15 residues. The sequenced material came from peripheral blood. The receptor was derived from a woman aged 55-70 years with acute or convalescent COVID-19. The chain is built from TRBV7-9 and TRBJ2-2, with a possible D match to TRBD1 (5 bases). CDR3 DNA sequence: TGTGCCAGCAGACCCAGGGTTAGCAACACCGGGGAGCTGTTTTTT. This codes for CASRPRVSNTGELFF.